This T cell receptor (beta chain) is drawn from a study of glioma-infiltrating T cells. Amplification of TCR alpha and beta CDR3 regions from RNA used iRepertoire nested multiplex PCR. TCRdb called the multiplex PCR reads again in MiXCR, with one record for every CDR3 protein. This table has around 90,000 distinct CDR3 sequences, roughly 37% appearing once. V lost 1 base to trimming and J lost 4 bases, with 13 bases between them. This CDR3 region has 15 residues. Germline V gene data show CDR1 as SNHLY and CDR2 as FYNNEI. In its sample, this clonotype was seen many times. This sequence was found in a human donor with low-grade glioma or glioblastoma, undergoing nonglioma brain surgery, or in good health (not recorded which). Sequencing used glioma tissue, nonneoplastic brain tissue, or PBMCs (not recorded which). The chain is built from TRBV2 and TRBJ2-5; D is possibly TRBD2 (7 bases). For the CDR3, the DNA is TGTGCCAGCAGTGAAGAGGGGGGGGCCCCAGAGACCCAGTACTTC. As protein: CASSEEGGAPETQYF.